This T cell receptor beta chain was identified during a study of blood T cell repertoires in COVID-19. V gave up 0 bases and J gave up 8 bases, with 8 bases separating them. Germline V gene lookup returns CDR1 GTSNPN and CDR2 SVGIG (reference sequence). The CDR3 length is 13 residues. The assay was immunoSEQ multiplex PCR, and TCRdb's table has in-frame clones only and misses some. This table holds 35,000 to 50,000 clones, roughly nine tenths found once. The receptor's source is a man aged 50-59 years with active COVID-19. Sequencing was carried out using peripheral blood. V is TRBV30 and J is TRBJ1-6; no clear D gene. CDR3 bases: TGTGCCTGGAGTGTTGAGAGGGATTCACCCCTCCACTTT. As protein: CAWSVERDSPLHF.